The rows below give T cell receptor beta chains drawn from one sample of a study of PD-1 blockade in classical Hodgkin lymphoma. Sequenced by immunoSEQ multiplex PCR; TCRdb stores in-frame clones only, minus some. Seen here are approximately 100,000 clones, approximately 90% observed once, and the top ten hold 5% to 7.5%. The input for sequencing was peripheral blood mononuclear cells (PBMCs), taken before the second cycle of nivolumab. All receptors derive from a human donor with classical Hodgkin lymphoma. Both conserved end residues are part of each CDR3. Fields, in order: clone size, V gene, J gene, D gene, CDR3 DNA, CDR3 protein. The D gene is left open where the match is weak. A row's size may be missing; if present it is once, few, many or a size class.

size: NA; V: TRBV11-2; J: TRBJ1-1; D: TRBD1; DNA: TGTGCCAGCAGCTTAGTGACAGGGGTAAAACCTATGGCTTTCTTT; CDR3: CASSLVTGVKPMAFF
size: NA; V: TRBV11-3; J: TRBJ2-2; D: NA; DNA: TGTGCCAGCAGCTTAAGTCCCGGGGAGCTGTTTTTT; CDR3: CASSLSPGELFF
size: NA; V: TRBV29-1; J: TRBJ1-6; D: TRBD1; DNA: TGCAGCGTGCAAGACAGGGTCTATAATTCACCCCTCCACTTT; CDR3: CSVQDRVYNSPLHF
size: few; V: TRBV2; J: TRBJ2-7; D: TRBD2; DNA: TGTGCCAGCAGTCGACTAGCGGGGGGGCACGAGCAGTACTTC; CDR3: CASSRLAGGHEQYF
size: NA; V: TRBV30; J: TRBJ1-3; D: NA; DNA: TGTGCCTGGAGTGCGCAGGGGTCTGGAAACACCATATATTTT; CDR3: CAWSAQGSGNTIYF
size: NA; V: TRBV5-6; J: TRBJ1-5; D: NA; DNA: TGTGCCAGCAGCCGCTACAGGGCTAATCAGCCCCAGCATTTT; CDR3: CASSRYRANQPQHF
size: NA; V: TRBV6-1; J: TRBJ1-2; D: NA; DNA: TGTGCCAGCACCCTAGGGGCCGTCCGGAACGGCTACACCTTC; CDR3: CASTLGAVRNGYTF
size: NA; V: TRBV6-5; J: TRBJ1-1; D: TRBD1; DNA: TGTGCCAGCAGTGAGGACAGGGAGACTGAAGCTTTCTTT; CDR3: CASSEDRETEAFF
size: NA; V: TRBV30; J: TRBJ1-4; D: TRBD1; DNA: TGTGCCTGGAGACGGGACAGGGAGTACCGTGAAAAACTGTTTTTT; CDR3: CAWRRDREYREKLFF
size: NA; V: TRBV4-1; J: TRBJ1-2; D: NA; DNA: TGCGCCAGCAGCCAAGACACCACGGCGGGGAACTATGGCTACACCTTC; CDR3: CASSQDTTAGNYGYTF
size: NA; V: TRBV30; J: TRBJ2-2; D: NA; DNA: TGTGCCTGGAATAGCGGCACCGGGGAGCTGTTTTTT; CDR3: CAWNSGTGELFF
size: NA; V: TRBV7-6; J: TRBJ2-2; D: TRBD1; DNA: TGTGCCAGCAACACCCCACACAGGGGGCCGAACACCGGGGAGCTGTTTTTT; CDR3: CASNTPHRGPNTGELFF
size: NA; V: TRBV5-5; J: TRBJ1-2; D: NA; DNA: TGTGCCAGCAGCTTGGTGTCAGGGCCCTATGGCTACACCTTC; CDR3: CASSLVSGPYGYTF
size: NA; V: TRBV18; J: TRBJ2-3; D: TRBD2; DNA: TGTGCCAGCTCACCAGGCAGCGGGGGGGATACGCAGTATTTT; CDR3: CASSPGSGGDTQYF
size: NA; V: TRBV30; J: TRBJ1-5; D: NA; DNA: TGTGCCTGGAGTACGGGGTCGGGGGCTCAGCCCCAGCATTTT; CDR3: CAWSTGSGAQPQHF
size: NA; V: TRBV15; J: TRBJ1-2; D: NA; DNA: TGTGCCACCAGCAGAGTCGACAGCCTGTATGGCTACACCTTC; CDR3: CATSRVDSLYGYTF
size: NA; V: TRBV5-5; J: TRBJ2-3; D: NA; DNA: TGTGCCAGCAGCGTGGGGGACTCCAAATCAGATACGCAGTATTTT; CDR3: CASSVGDSKSDTQYF
size: NA; V: TRBV6-5; J: TRBJ1-4; D: NA; DNA: TGTGCCAGCAGTCTGACCCTGGCAGAAAAACTGTTTTTT; CDR3: CASSLTLAEKLFF
size: NA; V: TRBV19; J: TRBJ2-3; D: NA; DNA: TGTGCCAGTAGTACCCTGGGCGCAGATACGCAGTATTTT; CDR3: CASSTLGADTQYF
size: NA; V: TRBV10-3; J: TRBJ1-3; D: TRBD1; DNA: TGTGCCATTACCCAGGACAGGGCCGCTGGAAACACCATATATTTT; CDR3: CAITQDRAAGNTIYF
size: NA; V: TRBV19; J: TRBJ1-5; D: NA; DNA: TGTGCCATCCGACAGGCGGGGCAGCCCCAGCATTTT; CDR3: CAIRQAGQPQHF
size: NA; V: TRBV7-9; J: TRBJ1-3; D: NA; DNA: TGTGCCAGCAGCTTAATGGGGAGCTCTGGAAACACCATATATTTT; CDR3: CASSLMGSSGNTIYF
size: NA; V: TRBV5-8; J: TRBJ1-4; D: NA; DNA: TGTGCCAGCAGCTTGGGGGACACCATAGGGAAACTGTTTTTT; CDR3: CASSLGDTIGKLFF
size: once; V: TRBV5-8; J: TRBJ2-7; D: NA; DNA: TGTGCCAGCAGCGTAGGTGGGGAGGCCTACGAGCAGTACTTC; CDR3: CASSVGGEAYEQYF
size: NA; V: TRBV9; J: TRBJ2-5; D: TRBD2; DNA: TGTGCCAGCAGCGGTAGCGGGGGGGTTCGAGAGACCCAGTACTTC; CDR3: CASSGSGGVRETQYF
size: NA; V: TRBV29-1; J: TRBJ2-4; D: NA; DNA: TGCAGCGTTGAAGTTGGGGGTCTAGCCAAAAACATTCAGTACTTC; CDR3: CSVEVGGLAKNIQYF
size: NA; V: TRBV11-3; J: TRBJ2-5; D: NA; DNA: TGTGCCAGCAGCTGGGGAGCAGCTAGGGGAGAGACCCAGTACTTC; CDR3: CASSWGAARGETQYF
size: once; V: TRBV10-2; J: TRBJ1-1; D: NA; DNA: TGCGCTAGCAGATGGGGAATCGAAGCTTTCTTT; CDR3: CASRWGIEAFF
size: NA; V: TRBV7-6; J: TRBJ2-2; D: NA; DNA: TGTGCCAGCAGCCCCGCTTTGAACACCGGGGAGCTGTTTTTT; CDR3: CASSPALNTGELFF
size: NA; V: TRBV19; J: TRBJ2-7; D: NA; DNA: TGTGCCAGTAGTATAAGGGTAGGACCGCTCGAGCAGTACTTC; CDR3: CASSIRVGPLEQYF
size: NA; V: TRBV10-1; J: TRBJ1-1; D: NA; DNA: TGCGCCAGCAGGAGGTTCCGATGGGCCGGGACAACCGAAGCTTTCTTT; CDR3: CASRRFRWAGTTEAFF
size: NA; V: TRBV4-2; J: TRBJ2-2; D: NA; DNA: TGTGCCAGCAGCCAAGCTTACAACACCGGGGAGCTGTTTTTT; CDR3: CASSQAYNTGELFF
size: NA; V: TRBV27; J: TRBJ2-7; D: TRBD2; DNA: TGTGCCAGCAGTCTACGGACTAGCGGGGCTTACGAGCAGTACTTC; CDR3: CASSLRTSGAYEQYF
size: NA; V: TRBV7-8; J: TRBJ1-5; D: TRBD1; DNA: TGTGCCAGCAGCTCCCTCCGGGACAGGGGGGATAGCAATCAGCCCCAGCATTTT; CDR3: CASSSLRDRGDSNQPQHF
size: NA; V: TRBV11-2; J: TRBJ1-1; D: NA; DNA: TGTGCCAGCAGCCCCACGCGAGGGAACACTGAAGCTTTCTTT; CDR3: CASSPTRGNTEAFF
size: NA; V: TRBV11-2; J: TRBJ2-7; D: NA; DNA: TGTGCCAGCAGCTTAGATCGGAGGGCCGAGCAGTACTTC; CDR3: CASSLDRRAEQYF
size: few; V: TRBV28; J: TRBJ1-5; D: TRBD1; DNA: TGTGCCAGCAGCCGCCCGGGACAGGGACAGCGGCCCCAGCATTTT; CDR3: CASSRPGQGQRPQHF
size: NA; V: TRBV4-1; J: TRBJ1-2; D: NA; DNA: TGCGCCAGCAGCCAAGACAGGGTTGTGGGGGGCTACACCTTC; CDR3: CASSQDRVVGGYTF
size: NA; V: TRBV19; J: TRBJ2-6; D: NA; DNA: TGTGCCAGTAGTAGGGGGACCAGCTCTGGGGCCAACGTCCTGACTTTC; CDR3: CASSRGTSSGANVLTF
size: NA; V: TRBV9; J: TRBJ2-2; D: NA; DNA: TGTGCCAGCAGCCCTCAAATGTGGGGGGGCACCACCGGGGAGCTGTTTTTT; CDR3: CASSPQMWGGTTGELFF
size: NA; V: TRBV5-1; J: TRBJ2-3; D: NA; DNA: TGCGCCAGCAGCTTGGCCATTGAGAGGGGTACAGATACGCAGTATTTT; CDR3: CASSLAIERGTDTQYF
size: NA; V: TRBV11-3; J: TRBJ2-2; D: TRBD1; DNA: TGTGCCAGCAGCCCCCGACAGGGCTTAGTAACCGGGGAGCTGTTTTTT; CDR3: CASSPRQGLVTGELFF
size: NA; V: TRBV5-1; J: TRBJ2-7; D: NA; DNA: TGCGCCAGCAGACCTCAGGGATTCTACGAGCAGTACTTC; CDR3: CASRPQGFYEQYF
size: NA; V: TRBV5-6; J: TRBJ1-4; D: NA; DNA: TGTGCCAGCAGCTTTGGGGGTTTGAATGAAAAACTGTTTTTT; CDR3: CASSFGGLNEKLFF
size: NA; V: TRBV10-3; J: TRBJ2-2; D: NA; DNA: TGTGCCATCATACAGGACTTCGGGACCGGGGAGCTGTTTTTT; CDR3: CAIIQDFGTGELFF
size: NA; V: TRBV1; J: TRBJ2-3; D: NA; DNA: TGCACCAGCAGCCCGGGACAGGGGTCATTCACAGATACGCAGTATTTT; CDR3: CTSSPGQGSFTDTQYF
size: NA; V: TRBV30; J: TRBJ2-7; D: TRBD1; DNA: TGTGCCTTACACCGAACCAGGGGGAGCGAGCAGTACTTC; CDR3: CALHRTRGSEQYF
size: NA; V: TRBV30; J: TRBJ2-7; D: NA; DNA: TGTGCCTGGAGTGTTCACCAGCCCTACGAGCAGTACTTC; CDR3: CAWSVHQPYEQYF
size: NA; V: TRBV11-2; J: TRBJ1-1; D: NA; DNA: TGTGCCAGCAGCTTGTGGACGGGGGGGAGCACTGAAGCTTTCTTT; CDR3: CASSLWTGGSTEAFF
size: NA; V: TRBV7-2; J: TRBJ2-3; D: TRBD1; DNA: TGTGCCAGCAGCTCCGCGACAGGGGGGGATACGCAGTATTTT; CDR3: CASSSATGGDTQYF
size: NA; V: TRBV19; J: TRBJ1-1; D: TRBD1; DNA: TGTGCCAGTAGCCTCCGGGACAGGAACACTGAAGCTTTCTTT; CDR3: CASSLRDRNTEAFF
size: NA; V: TRBV7-2; J: TRBJ2-4; D: NA; DNA: TGTGCCAGCAGCCCACGGGATGGAGAAGGCCTAGCCAAAAACATTCAGTACTTC; CDR3: CASSPRDGEGLAKNIQYF
size: NA; V: TRBV5-1; J: TRBJ2-5; D: TRBD2; DNA: TGCGCCAGCAGCTTAGCCCAAGCGGGGGGGGCAGAGACCCAGTACTTC; CDR3: CASSLAQAGGAETQYF